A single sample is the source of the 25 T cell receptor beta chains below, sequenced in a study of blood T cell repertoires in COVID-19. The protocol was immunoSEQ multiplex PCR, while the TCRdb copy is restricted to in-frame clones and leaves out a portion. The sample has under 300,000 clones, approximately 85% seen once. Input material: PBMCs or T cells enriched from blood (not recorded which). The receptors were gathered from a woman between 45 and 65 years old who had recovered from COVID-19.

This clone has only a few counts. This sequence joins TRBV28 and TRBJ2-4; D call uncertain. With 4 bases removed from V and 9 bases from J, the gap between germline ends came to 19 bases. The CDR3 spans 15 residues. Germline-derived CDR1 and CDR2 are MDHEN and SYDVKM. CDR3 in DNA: TGTGCCAGCAGTTCCCCTACTACCCAACGGAGCATTCAGTACTTC. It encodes CASSSPTTQRSIQYF.

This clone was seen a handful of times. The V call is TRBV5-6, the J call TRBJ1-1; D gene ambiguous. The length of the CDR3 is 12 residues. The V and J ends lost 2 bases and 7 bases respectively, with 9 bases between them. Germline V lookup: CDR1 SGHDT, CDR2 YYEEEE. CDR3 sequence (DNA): TGTGCCAGCAGCTTAAGAGGGTTTGAAGCTTTCTTT. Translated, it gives CASSLRGFEAFF.

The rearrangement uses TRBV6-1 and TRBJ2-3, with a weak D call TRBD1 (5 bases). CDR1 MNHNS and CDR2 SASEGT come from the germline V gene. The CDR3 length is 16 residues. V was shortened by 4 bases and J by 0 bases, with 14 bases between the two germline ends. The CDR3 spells CASSVYRQSSTDTQYF. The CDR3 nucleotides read TGTGCCAGCAGTGTGTACAGGCAATCCAGCACAGATACGCAGTATTTT.

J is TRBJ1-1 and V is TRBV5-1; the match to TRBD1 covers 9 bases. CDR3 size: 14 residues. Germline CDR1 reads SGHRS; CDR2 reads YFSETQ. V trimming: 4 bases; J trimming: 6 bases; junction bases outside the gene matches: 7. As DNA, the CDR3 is TGCGCCAGCAGCCCGAGGACAGGGGAGGCTGAAGCTTTCTTT. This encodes CASSPRTGEAEAFF.

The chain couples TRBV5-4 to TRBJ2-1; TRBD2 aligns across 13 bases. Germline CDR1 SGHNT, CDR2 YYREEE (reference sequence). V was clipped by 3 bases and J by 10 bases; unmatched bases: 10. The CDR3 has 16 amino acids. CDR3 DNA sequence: TGTGCCAGCAGCTCGGGACTAGCGGGGTCTATGGGGGAGCAGTTCTTC. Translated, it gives CASSSGLAGSMGEQFF. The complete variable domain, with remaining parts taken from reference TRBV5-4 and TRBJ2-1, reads ETGVTQSPTHLIKTRGQQVTLRCSSQSGHNTVSWYQQALGQGPQFIFQYYREEENGRGNFPPRFSGLQFPNYSSELNVNALELDDSALYLCASSSGLAGSMGEQFFGPGTRLTVL.

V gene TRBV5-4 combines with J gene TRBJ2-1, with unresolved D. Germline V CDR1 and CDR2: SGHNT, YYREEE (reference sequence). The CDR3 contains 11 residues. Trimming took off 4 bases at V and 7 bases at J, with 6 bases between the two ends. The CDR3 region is CASSMVNEQFF. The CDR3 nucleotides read TGTGCCAGCAGCATGGTAAATGAGCAGTTCTTC.

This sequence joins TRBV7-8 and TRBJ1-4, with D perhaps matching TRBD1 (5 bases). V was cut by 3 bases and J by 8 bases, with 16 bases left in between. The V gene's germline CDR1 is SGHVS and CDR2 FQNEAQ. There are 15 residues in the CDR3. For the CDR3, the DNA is TGTGCCAGCAGCTTCCCAGGGCAAACAGGAGAAAAACTGTTTTTT. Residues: CASSFPGQTGEKLFF.

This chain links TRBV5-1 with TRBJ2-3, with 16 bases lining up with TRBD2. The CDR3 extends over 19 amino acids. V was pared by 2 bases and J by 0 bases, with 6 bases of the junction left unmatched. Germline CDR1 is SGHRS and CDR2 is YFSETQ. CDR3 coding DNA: TGCGCCAGCAGCTTTATGGGGACTAGCGGGAGGGCTAGCACAGATACGCAGTATTTT. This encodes CASSFMGTSGRASTDTQYF.

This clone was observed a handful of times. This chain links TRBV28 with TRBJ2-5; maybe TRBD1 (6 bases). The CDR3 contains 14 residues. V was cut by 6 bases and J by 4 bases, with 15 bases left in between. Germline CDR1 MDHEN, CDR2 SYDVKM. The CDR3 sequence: CASRHTGSGETQYF. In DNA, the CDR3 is TGTGCCAGCAGACATACAGGGTCTGGAGAGACCCAGTACTTC.

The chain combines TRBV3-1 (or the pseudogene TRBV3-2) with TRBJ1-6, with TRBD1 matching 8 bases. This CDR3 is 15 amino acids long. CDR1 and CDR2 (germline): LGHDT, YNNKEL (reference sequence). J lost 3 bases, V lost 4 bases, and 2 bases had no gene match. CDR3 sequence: CASSPRGHYNSPLHF. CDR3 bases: TGTGCCAGCAGCCCCAGGGGGCACTATAATTCACCCCTCCACTTT.

The CDR3 loop reads CASSPSFYGYTF. CDR3 nucleotides: TGTGCCAGCAGCCCGAGCTTCTATGGCTACACCTTC. This chain joins TRBV6-5 and TRBJ1-2; D is uncertain. Trimming removed 6 bases at V and 4 bases at J, with 9 bases between. Germline CDR1 MNHEY, CDR2 SVGAGI. This CDR3 spans 12 amino acids.

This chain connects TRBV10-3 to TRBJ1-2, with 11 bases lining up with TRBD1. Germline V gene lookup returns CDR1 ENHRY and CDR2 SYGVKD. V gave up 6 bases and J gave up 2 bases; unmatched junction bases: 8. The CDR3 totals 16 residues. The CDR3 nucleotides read TGTGCCATCAGGCTCGGGGGACAGGGGGAAAACTATGGCTACACCTTC. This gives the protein CAIRLGGQGENYGYTF.

Here the CDR3 reads CASSLIGQGSYEQYF. The CDR3 nucleotides are TGTGCCAGCAGTTTAATAGGACAGGGGTCCTACGAGCAGTACTTC. V gene TRBV27 combines with J gene TRBJ2-7, with 9 bases aligning to TRBD1. V shed 2 bases and J 1 base; nucleotides not matched to a gene: 3. This CDR3 is 15 amino acids long. Germline CDR1 MNHEY, CDR2 SMNVEV (reference sequence).

The CDR3 reads CASSPGGLGSQYF. The CDR3 nucleotides are TGTGCCAGCAGCCCTGGAGGGCTCGGGTCCCAGTACTTC. The V gene is TRBV28, the J gene TRBJ2-5, with D possibly TRBD2 on 6 matching bases. This CDR3 comprises 13 residues. V was pared by 6 bases and J by 9 bases, with 17 bases between. Germline CDR1 MDHEN, CDR2 SYDVKM.

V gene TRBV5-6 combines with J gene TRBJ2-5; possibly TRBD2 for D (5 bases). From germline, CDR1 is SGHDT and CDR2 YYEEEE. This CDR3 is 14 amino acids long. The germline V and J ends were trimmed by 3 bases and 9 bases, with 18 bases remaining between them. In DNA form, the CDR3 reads TGTGCCAGCAGCTATCTACTTGGTTCGAGGGCCCAGTACTTC. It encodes CASSYLLGSRAQYF.

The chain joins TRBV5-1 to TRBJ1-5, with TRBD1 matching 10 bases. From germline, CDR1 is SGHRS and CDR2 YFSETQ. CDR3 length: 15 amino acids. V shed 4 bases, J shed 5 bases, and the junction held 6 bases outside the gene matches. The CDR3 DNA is TGCGCCAGCAGCCCGGAGGGACAGGGGTATCAGCCCCAGCATTTT. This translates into CASSPEGQGYQPQHF.

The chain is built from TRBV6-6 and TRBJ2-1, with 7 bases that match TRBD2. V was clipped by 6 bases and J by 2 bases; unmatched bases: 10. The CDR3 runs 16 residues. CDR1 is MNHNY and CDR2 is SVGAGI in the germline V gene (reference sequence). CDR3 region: CASRTHSGTAYNEQFF. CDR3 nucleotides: TGTGCCAGCAGAACCCACAGCGGGACCGCCTACAATGAGCAGTTCTTC.

The CDR3 DNA sequence: TGTGCCAGCACCCTCCACAGGGGGCGAAGTTATGGCTACACCTTC. Its translation is CASTLHRGRSYGYTF. The chain recombines TRBV28 with TRBJ1-2; 9 bases line up with TRBD1. This CDR3 is built from 15 residues. V was pared by 7 bases and J by 5 bases, with 11 bases of the junction left unmatched. CDR1 MDHEN and CDR2 SYDVKM come from the germline V gene.

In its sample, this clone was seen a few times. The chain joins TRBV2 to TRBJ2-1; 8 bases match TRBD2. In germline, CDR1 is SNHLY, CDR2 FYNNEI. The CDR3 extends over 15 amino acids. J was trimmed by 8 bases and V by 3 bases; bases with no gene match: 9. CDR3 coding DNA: TGTGCCAGCAGTGACGCGAGCGGGAGTGGGCATGAGCAGTTCTTC. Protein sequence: CASSDASGSGHEQFF.

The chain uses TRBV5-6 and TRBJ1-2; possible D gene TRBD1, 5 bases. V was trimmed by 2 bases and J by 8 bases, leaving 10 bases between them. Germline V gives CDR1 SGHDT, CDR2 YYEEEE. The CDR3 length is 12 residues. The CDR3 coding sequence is TGTGCCAGCAGCTTAGGGTACAGGGGCTACACCTTC. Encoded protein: CASSLGYRGYTF.

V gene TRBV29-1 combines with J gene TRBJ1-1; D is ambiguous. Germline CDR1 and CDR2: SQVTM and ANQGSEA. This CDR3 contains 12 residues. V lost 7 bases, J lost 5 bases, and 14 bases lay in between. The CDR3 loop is CSALEGRTEAFF. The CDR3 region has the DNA TGCAGCGCTCTTGAGGGAAGGACTGAAGCTTTCTTT.

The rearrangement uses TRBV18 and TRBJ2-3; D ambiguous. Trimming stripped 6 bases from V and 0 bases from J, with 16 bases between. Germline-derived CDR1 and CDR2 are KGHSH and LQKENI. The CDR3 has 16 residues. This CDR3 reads CASSVQTPPSTDTQYF. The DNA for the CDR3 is TGTGCCAGCTCGGTCCAAACTCCCCCTAGCACAGATACGCAGTATTTT.

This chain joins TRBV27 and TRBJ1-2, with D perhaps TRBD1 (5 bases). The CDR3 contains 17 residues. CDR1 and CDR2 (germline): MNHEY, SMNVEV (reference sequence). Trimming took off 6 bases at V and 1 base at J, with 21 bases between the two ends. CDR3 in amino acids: CASSRVPKSPVNYGYTF. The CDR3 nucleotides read TGTGCCAGCAGCAGGGTGCCGAAATCACCAGTTAACTATGGCTACACCTTC.

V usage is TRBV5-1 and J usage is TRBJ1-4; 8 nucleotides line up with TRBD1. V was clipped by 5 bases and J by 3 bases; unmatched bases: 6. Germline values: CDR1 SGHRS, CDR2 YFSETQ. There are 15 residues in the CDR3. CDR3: CASSRSTGANEKLFF. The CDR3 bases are TGCGCCAGCAGTCGGTCGACAGGGGCTAATGAAAAACTGTTTTTT.

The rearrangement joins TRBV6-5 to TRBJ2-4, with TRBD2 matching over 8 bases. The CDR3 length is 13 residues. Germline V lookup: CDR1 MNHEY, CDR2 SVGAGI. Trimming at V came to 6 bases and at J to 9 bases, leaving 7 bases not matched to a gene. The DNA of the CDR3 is TGTGCCAGCAGCGGAGCGGGAGAGGCCATTCAGTACTTC. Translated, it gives CASSGAGEAIQYF.